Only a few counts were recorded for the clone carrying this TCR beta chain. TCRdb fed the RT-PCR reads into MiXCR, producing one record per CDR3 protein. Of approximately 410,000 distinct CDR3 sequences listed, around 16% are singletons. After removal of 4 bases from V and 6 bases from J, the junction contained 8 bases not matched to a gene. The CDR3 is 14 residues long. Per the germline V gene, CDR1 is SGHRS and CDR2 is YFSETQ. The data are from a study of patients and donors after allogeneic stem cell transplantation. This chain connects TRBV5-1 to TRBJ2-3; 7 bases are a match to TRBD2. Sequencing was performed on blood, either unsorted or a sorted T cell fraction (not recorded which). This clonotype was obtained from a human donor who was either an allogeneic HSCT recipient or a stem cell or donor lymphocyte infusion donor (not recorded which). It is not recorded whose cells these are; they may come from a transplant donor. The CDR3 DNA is TGCGCCAGCAGCGGGGGACTAACGGTGGATACGCAGTATTTT. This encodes CASSGGLTVDTQYF. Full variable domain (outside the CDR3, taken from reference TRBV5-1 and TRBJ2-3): KAGVTQTPRYLIKTRGQQVTLSCSPISGHRSVSWYQQTPGQGLQFLFEYFSETQRNKGNFPGRFSGRQFSNSRSEMNVSTLELGDSALYLCASSGGLTVDTQYFGPGTRLTVL.